This entry concerns a single T cell receptor (beta chain). Authors' analysis steps: Amplification of reference gene primers provided the estimated nucleated cell counts. Sequencing was performed with immunoSEQ multiplex PCR; in TCRdb, only in-frame clones are kept and a portion is missing. V and J calls and clone size are those listed in that table; D and trimming were worked out from the DNA. The sample yields approximately 470,000 clones, approximately 86% seen once. The data belong to a study of blood T cell repertoires in COVID-19. Study at large: Whether acute or convalescent, the COVID-19 samples came from the United States, Italy and Spain. From T cells, B-cell-depleted T cells, or PBMCs came the material, which was cDNA or gDNA.

The V end was cut by 4 bases, the J end by 4 bases, with 16 bases between. Germline V lookup: CDR1 GTSNPN, CDR2 SVGIG (reference sequence). The CDR3 loop spans 14 amino acids. The sequencing sample was made of PBMCs or T cells enriched from blood (not recorded which). V usage is TRBV30 and J usage is TRBJ1-2; TRBD1 is a possible D gene (5 bases). The sequence was collected from a woman aged 18-35 years who had recovered from COVID-19. The CDR3 DNA follows: TGTGCCTGGACGGGGGGGTCCCTAATCTATGGCTACACCTTC. Translation gives CAWTGGSLIYGYTF.